This TCR beta chain is from a study of T cell responses to AZD1222 COVID-19 vaccine. As for this clone: Its antigen is currently unknown.

This CDR3 region has 16 residues. Deletions cut 5 bases from V and 6 bases from J, with 17 bases between. Germline V gene sequence: CDR1 SGHVS, CDR2 FQNEAQ. Broader study findings: Spike-specific TCR depth and breadth grew after two AZD1222 doses. Scientists sampled the repertoires only once the peak T cell response had passed. At study baseline, merely over 5 AZD1222 recipients were seropositive. Unmutated regions of variants are reportedly targeted by nearly half of spike-specific TCRs.

The assay was immunoSEQ multiplex PCR, and TCRdb's table has in-frame clones only and misses some. The sample records fewer than 120,000 clones, less than 95% being singletons. The rearrangement joins TRBV7-8 to TRBJ1-6; a possible D gene is TRBD1 (5 bases). The clonotype was recovered from an adult in good health. This specimen consisted of peripheral blood, obtained on day 0 of AZD1222 vaccination. DNA for the CDR3: TGTGCCAGCAGCCCCACTGGTGGGAGGGGTAATTCACCCCTCCACTTT. It encodes CASSPTGGRGNSPLHF.